These 16 T cell receptor beta chains were all obtained from the same sample, sequenced in a study of blood T cell repertoires in COVID-19. Method: immunoSEQ multiplex PCR; TCRdb's copy keeps in-frame clones and lacks some. The table has approximately 40,000 clones, 70% to 90% seen once. The sequencing sample was made of peripheral blood. Receptor source: a man aged 55 to 70 with COVID-19, enrolled during active disease.

This sequence joins TRBV7-2 and TRBJ1-1, with D maybe TRBD1 (5 bases). The CDR3 has 15 amino acids. The germline CDR1 and CDR2 sequences are SGHTA and FQGNSA. Trimming stripped 0 bases from V and 3 bases from J, with 11 bases between. CDR3 protein: CASSLAPARDTEAFF. DNA for the CDR3: TGTGCCAGCAGCTTAGCCCCAGCCAGGGACACTGAAGCTTTCTTT. Full variable domain (outside the CDR3, taken from reference TRBV7-2 and TRBJ1-1): GAGVSQSPSNKVTEKGKDVELRCDPISGHTALYWYRQSLGQGLEFLIYFQGNSAPDKSGLPSDRFSAERTGGSVSTLTIQRTQQEDSAVYLCASSLAPARDTEAFFGQGTRLTVV.

The rearrangement joins TRBV4-3 to TRBJ1-1; a weak D match, TRBD1 (5 bases). Trimming removed 0 bases from V and 4 bases from J, with 6 bases in between. The germline gives CDR1 LGHNA, CDR2 YSLEER. This CDR3 is 13 amino acids long. As DNA, the CDR3 is TGCGCCAGCAGCCAAGAAAGGGGCACTGAAGCTTTCTTT. Its protein product is CASSQERGTEAFF.

The chain joins TRBV19 to TRBJ2-7; D is uncertain. Germline V gene sequence: CDR1 LNHDA, CDR2 SQIVND (reference sequence). The CDR3 extends over 15 amino acids. V was trimmed by 4 bases and J by 0 bases, leaving 13 bases between them. The CDR3 bases are TGTGCCAGTAGTAACCCCCAGTCACCCTCCTACGAGCAGTACTTC. Translating gives CASSNPQSPSYEQYF.

This clone was seen a single time. The chain employs TRBV3-1 (or the pseudogene TRBV3-2) and TRBJ1-5, with TRBD1 as a possible D gene (6 bases). The ends were cut back, 5 bases at V and 7 bases at J, with 15 bases in the middle. The CDR3 has 14 residues. Germline V gene lookup returns CDR1 LGHDT and CDR2 YNNKEL (reference sequence). Here the CDR3 DNA reads TGTGCCAGCAGCTCGGGTCCGGACAGCCAGCCCCAGCATTTT. This gives the protein CASSSGPDSQPQHF.

The chain carries TRBV2 and TRBJ1-1, with a weak D call TRBD1 (6 bases). The ends were cut back, 2 bases at V and 6 bases at J, with 10 bases in the middle. From germline, CDR1 is SNHLY and CDR2 FYNNEI. The CDR3 consists of 13 residues. The CDR3 DNA follows: TGTGCCAGCAGTGAAAACAGGGAACCTGAAGCTTTCTTT. Protein product: CASSENREPEAFF.

This clone has only a few counts. This chain links TRBV7-2 with TRBJ2-7, with 10 bases matching TRBD2. This CDR3 is built from 15 residues. Trimming at V came to 5 bases and at J to 5 bases, leaving 9 bases not matched to a gene. Germline V CDR1 and CDR2: SGHTA, FQGNSA. CDR3 bases: TGTGCCAGCAGCCCCTTCGAGCGGGAGGGCGACGAGCAGTACTTC. Its protein is CASSPFEREGDEQYF.

This clone occurred once. J is TRBJ1-6 and V is TRBV9, with D maybe TRBD1 (5 bases). This CDR3 contains 15 residues. V lost 3 bases, J lost 5 bases, and 12 bases lay in between. The V gene's germline CDR1 is SGDLS and CDR2 YYNGEE. The CDR3 sequence is CASSGGLGHNSPLHF. The CDR3, as DNA: TGTGCCAGCAGCGGGGGTCTGGGGCATAATTCACCCCTCCACTTT.

V gene TRBV28 combines with J gene TRBJ1-1, with D hard to call. CDR3 length: 12 residues. Germline V lookup: CDR1 MDHEN, CDR2 SYDVKM. V was shortened by 6 bases and J by 4 bases, with 9 bases between the two germline ends. The CDR3 sequence is CASRHLATEAFF. CDR3 in DNA: TGTGCCAGCAGGCACCTGGCCACTGAAGCTTTCTTT.

The chain employs TRBV11-2 and TRBJ2-3; tentative D call: TRBD2 (6 bases). CDR1 and CDR2 (germline): SGHAT, FQNNGV. The length of the CDR3 is 13 residues. V was clipped by 7 bases and J by 4 bases, with 12 bases between them. The CDR3 region has the DNA TGTGCCAGCACCCAAGCGGGTGCAGATACGCAGTATTTT. Its protein is CASTQAGADTQYF.

The chain joins TRBV2 to TRBJ1-4, with 9 bases lining up with TRBD1. Trimming took 5 bases from V and 8 from J; bases not matched to a gene: 9. This CDR3 is built from 15 residues. The germline gives CDR1 SNHLY, CDR2 FYNNEI. CDR3 protein: CASSSSGQGSEKLFF. In DNA, the CDR3 is TGTGCCAGCAGTTCCTCGGGACAGGGAAGCGAAAAACTGTTTTTT. Based on the CDR3 plus reference TRBV2 and TRBJ1-4, the full variable domain is EPEVTQTPSHQVTQMGQEVILRCVPISNHLYFYWYRQILGQKVEFLVSFYNNEISEKSEIFDDQFSVERPDGSNFTLKIRSTKLEDSAMYFCASSSSGQGSEKLFFGSGTQLSVL.

The CDR3 DNA is TGTGCCAGCAGCTTAGTGACAGGGATTGCCAAAAACATTCAGTACTTC. This translates into CASSLVTGIAKNIQYF. This chain joins TRBV13 and TRBJ2-4; TRBD1 aligns across 7 bases. The CDR3 is 16 amino acids. Germline V gene sequence: CDR1 PRHDT, CDR2 FYEKMQ (reference sequence). Trimming removed 1 base from V and 1 base from J; junction bases left unmatched: 4.

This clone showed up just a few times. The genes are TRBV19 and TRBJ1-1; possibly TRBD1 for D (6 bases). This CDR3 spans 19 amino acids. V lost 4 bases and J 1 base, leaving 25 bases between the germline ends. CDR1 and CDR2 from the germline V gene are LNHDA and SQIVND (reference sequence). The CDR3 region is CASSNRGRGIRERNTEAFF. The CDR3 DNA follows: TGTGCCAGTAGTAACCGGGGCAGGGGTATAAGGGAAAGGAACACTGAAGCTTTCTTT.

V usage is TRBV10-3 and J usage is TRBJ1-5; a weak D match, TRBD1 (6 bases). The CDR3 is 14 residues long. Germline V gene lookup returns CDR1 ENHRY and CDR2 SYGVKD. The V end lost 2 bases, the J end lost 2 bases, and 7 bases lay between the germline ends. The CDR3 coding sequence is TGTGCCATCAGTGAGGGACAGCGCAATCAGCCCCAGCATTTT. Translation: CAISEGQRNQPQHF.

The J gene is TRBJ1-2, the V gene TRBV5-1; TRBD1 might be the D (5 bases). CDR1 and CDR2 from the germline V gene are SGHRS and YFSETQ. CDR3 size: 15 residues. The ends were cut back, 0 bases at V and 0 bases at J, with 9 bases in the middle. The CDR3 DNA is TGCGCCAGCAGCTTGGAGGGGAATACTAACTATGGCTACACCTTC. Translation: CASSLEGNTNYGYTF.

The rearrangement links TRBV9 to TRBJ2-2; unclear D gene. Trimming pared 0 bases from V and 0 bases from J, leaving 9 bases between. This CDR3 spans 16 amino acids. Germline V lookup: CDR1 SGDLS, CDR2 YYNGEE. The CDR3: CASSVDRTTNTGELFF. CDR3 nucleotide sequence: TGTGCCAGCAGCGTAGACCGTACTACGAACACCGGGGAGCTGTTTTTT.

The chain employs TRBV12-5 and TRBJ2-2, with TRBD1 matching 10 bases. There are 16 residues in the CDR3. Germline CDR1 LGHNT, CDR2 FRNRAP. The ends lost 1 base at V and 4 bases at J; junction bases unmatched: 3. This CDR3 is CASGLDRDRGTGELFF. CDR3 nucleotides: TGTGCTAGTGGTTTGGACCGGGACAGGGGCACCGGGGAGCTGTTTTTT.